This TCR beta chain was profiled in a study of shared clonotypes between healthy human individuals. Repertoires were generated with immunoSEQ multiplex PCR, while TCRdb's copy carries only in-frame clones and drops some. The data show approximately 2,000,000 clones, roughly 93% seen once. The naive CD8 subset, CD45RO-negative cells positively selected for CCR7, excluded terminally differentiated effector memory CD45RA+ cells. The sequenced sample consisted of naive CD8+ T cells from PBMCs. The clonotype comes from a man between 18 and 35 years old in good health. Some clones in this sample may be carry-over from other donors' samples.

CDR3 nucleotide sequence: TGTGCCATCAGTGATAGCGCGGGCGACTACGAGCAGTACTTC. It codes for CAISDSAGDYEQYF. This chain links TRBV10-3 with TRBJ2-7, with D possibly being TRBD2 (5 bases). This CDR3 is built from 14 residues. V was clipped by 3 bases and J by 3 bases, with 12 bases between them. Germline-derived CDR1 and CDR2 are ENHRY and SYGVKD.